The 2 T cell receptor beta chains listed next were all sequenced from one sample in a study of response to subunit inactivated influenza vaccine. TCRdb reanalysed the RT-PCR reads using MiXCR and keeps one entry per CDR3 protein. This repertoire shows 500,000 to 600,000 distinct CDR3 sequences, around 13% found once; its top ten account for around 13%. The starting material was PBMCs from blood, obtained roughly 45 days after vaccination. These receptors all stem from a man in his fifties who received an inactivated influenza vaccine.

In this sample, this clonotype turned up a few times. V is TRBV20-1 and J is TRBJ2-7; tentatively, D is TRBD1 (5 bases). Germline lookup yields CDR1 DFQATT and CDR2 SNEGSKA (reference sequence). The CDR3 length is 16 residues. V lost 0 bases and J lost 2, with 17 bases in between. CDR3 sequence (DNA): TGCAGTGCTAGAGATTTTGGGGCAGGGTCTCCCTACGAGCAGTACTTC. Protein sequence: CSARDFGAGSPYEQYF.

This chain connects TRBV11-2 to TRBJ2-1; D is undetermined. CDR3 length: 18 residues. V shed 4 bases and J shed 0 bases, with 19 bases lying between them. The germline V gene has CDR1 SGHAT and CDR2 FQNNGV. CDR3: CASSSSDWVLSSYNEQFF. Here the CDR3 DNA reads TGTGCCAGCAGCTCTTCAGACTGGGTCCTAAGCTCCTACAATGAGCAGTTCTTC.